These T cell receptor beta chains were read from a single sample in a study of T-cell reconstitution after alpha-beta-depleted transplantation in children. TCRdb itself ran the PCR reads through MiXCR, one entry per CDR3 protein. The repertoire holds hundreds of thousands of distinct CDR3 sequences, with about 15% as singletons. The input for sequencing was PBMCs from the stem cell graft donor, taken from the stem cell graft. The receptors here all came from a human donor who donated a stem cell graft to a child with acute myeloid leukemia. Each CDR3 is given with its conserved first and last residue. A D gene is named only where the DNA matches it firmly. Clone sizes are given selectively: once, few, many, or a class where the clone is expanded.

cdr3_nt	cdr3_aa	v_call	clone_size	j_call	d_call
TGCAGCGCTGACGGGGCGACGGAAGCTTTCTTT	CSADGATEAFF	TRBV29-1	many	TRBJ1-1	NA
TGTGCCAGCAGCGTAGCAGAAGAGAACACTGAAGCTTTCTTT	CASSVAEENTEAFF	TRBV9	many	TRBJ1-1	NA
TGTGCCGCACAGAGCCAAGAGACCCAGTACTTC	CAAQSQETQYF	TRBV10-3	many	TRBJ2-5	NA
TGTGCCAGCAGTTTAGACCGACTTGGGGAGCAGTTCTTC	CASSLDRLGEQFF	TRBV27	many	TRBJ2-1	NA
TGTGCCAGCAGTTCCCGGATGGCCGCGAACACTGAAGCTTTCTTT	CASSSRMAANTEAFF	TRBV6-5	many	TRBJ1-1	NA
TGTGCCAGCAGTTTACGGACAGGGCGCACAGATACGCAGTATTTT	CASSLRTGRTDTQYF	TRBV12-3/TRBV12-4	few	TRBJ2-3	TRBD1
TGTGCCACCAGCACCCCAGGACGGAGAACCTACGAGCAGTACTTC	CATSTPGRRTYEQYF	TRBV15	NA	TRBJ2-7	NA
TGCGCCAGCAGCTTGGAGGTCAGGGGGCAGACAGATACGCAGTATTTT	CASSLEVRGQTDTQYF	TRBV5-1	NA	TRBJ2-3	TRBD1
TGCAGTGCTAGAGATAGGACGCCTTCCTACGAGCAGTACTTC	CSARDRTPSYEQYF	TRBV20-1	NA	TRBJ2-7	NA
TGCAGCGTTGCAGCGGGGGGGTTTACCTACGAGCAGTACTTC	CSVAAGGFTYEQYF	TRBV29-1	few	TRBJ2-7	TRBD2
TGTGCCAGCAGCCAAAGCGGGGGGCCGAACACCGGGGAGCTGTTTTTT	CASSQSGGPNTGELFF	TRBV7-9	NA	TRBJ2-2	TRBD2
TGCAGTGCCCTAAGTCCCCAGAGGGGTGAAAAACTGTTTTTT	CSALSPQRGEKLFF	TRBV20-1	many	TRBJ1-4	NA
TGTGCCTGGAGGGGTGATCAGGCCACCTACGAGCAGTACTTC	CAWRGDQATYEQYF	TRBV30	NA	TRBJ2-7	NA
TGTGCCACCAGCAGAGATCTAGGGACAGGGGGATACGAGCAGTACTTC	CATSRDLGTGGYEQYF	TRBV15	many	TRBJ2-7	TRBD1
TGTGCCAGCAGCTTAAACCCAAATCAGCCCCAGCATTTT	CASSLNPNQPQHF	TRBV7-9	few	TRBJ1-5	NA
TGCAGTGCTTCCTTGGCAGCGCCCCACCAAGAGACCCAGTACTTC	CSASLAAPHQETQYF	TRBV20-1	few	TRBJ2-5	NA
TGTGCCAGCAGCTCCGGACTAGCGCCTTCCTACGAGCAGTACTTC	CASSSGLAPSYEQYF	TRBV7-2	few	TRBJ2-7	TRBD2
TGTGCCAGCAGCTGGAGACTAGAAGAGACCCAGTACTTC	CASSWRLEETQYF	TRBV7-2	NA	TRBJ2-5	NA
TGCGCCACCCAGGGACAGCAGGCGAGAGGGCCCCAGCATTTT	CATQGQQARGPQHF	TRBV10-2	NA	TRBJ1-5	TRBD1
TGCAGTGCTAGTGGATACCTAACCGGGACAGGCCTTATCTACGAGCAGTACTTC	CSASGYLTGTGLIYEQYF	TRBV20-1	NA	TRBJ2-7	TRBD1
TGTGCCAGCAGCCCCGGACAGGGCTGCTACAATGAGCAGTTCTTC	CASSPGQGCYNEQFF	TRBV4-2	few	TRBJ2-1	TRBD1
TGTGCCAGCAGCTTAGCGCTGTCCAGCTCCTACGAGCAGTACTTC	CASSLALSSSYEQYF	TRBV7-2	NA	TRBJ2-7	NA
TGTGCCAGCGGCACCAATCAGCCCCAGCATTTT	CASGTNQPQHF	TRBV6-5	many	TRBJ1-5	NA
TGTGCCAGCAGTCTCCCTGCGACGGGCACTGAAGCTTTCTTT	CASSLPATGTEAFF	TRBV12-3/TRBV12-4	NA	TRBJ1-1	NA
TGTGCCAGCAGTTACAGCGACAGACTCCCGAACACTGAAGCTTTCTTT	CASSYSDRLPNTEAFF	TRBV6-5	few	TRBJ1-1	NA
TGCGCCAGCAGCAAGGACGGGAACACTGAAGCTTTCTTT	CASSKDGNTEAFF	TRBV5-1	many	TRBJ1-1	NA
TGTGCCAGCTCACAACGGGACCGATCCCTTGGCGAGCAGTACTTC	CASSQRDRSLGEQYF	TRBV18	few	TRBJ2-7	NA
TGTGCCAGCAGCCCAGGGGTGACAGGGTCTCAGCCCCAGCATTTT	CASSPGVTGSQPQHF	TRBV9	few	TRBJ1-5	TRBD1
TGTGCCACCAGCACGCGACAGGGGTCAGATACGCAGTATTTT	CATSTRQGSDTQYF	TRBV15	NA	TRBJ2-3	TRBD1
TGTGCCAGCAGGGGGGACGGCTCCTACGAGCAGTACTTC	CASRGDGSYEQYF	TRBV12-3/TRBV12-4	NA	TRBJ2-7	NA
TGCAGTGTTCCAGGAGGACAGGTCGACACCATATATTTT	CSVPGGQVDTIYF	TRBV20-1	many	TRBJ1-3	TRBD1
TGTGCCATCAGCCAAACAGGGGTGGATCAGCCCCAGCATTTT	CAISQTGVDQPQHF	TRBV10-3	many	TRBJ1-5	TRBD1
TGCGCCAGCAGCCAAGTCGGGACAGCTCCTCGTCCTGAAAAACTGTTTTTT	CASSQVGTAPRPEKLFF	TRBV4-1	NA	TRBJ1-4	TRBD1
TGCAGTGCTAGAGATTGGCTAGCGGGCAGCACAGATACGCAGTATTTT	CSARDWLAGSTDTQYF	TRBV20-1	many	TRBJ2-3	TRBD2
TGTGCCAGCAGCTTAGAGGCAGGGGGAAACTACGAGCAGTACTTC	CASSLEAGGNYEQYF	TRBV7-2	many	TRBJ2-7	TRBD1
TGTGCCAGCAGGCTACTAGCGGGGGCGCACAATGAGCAGTTCTTC	CASRLLAGAHNEQFF	TRBV12-3/TRBV12-4	few	TRBJ2-1	TRBD2
TGTGCCAGCAGCTCCAGACTGATACAAGAGACCCAGTACTTC	CASSSRLIQETQYF	TRBV6-2/TRBV6-3	once	TRBJ2-5	NA
TGTGCCAGCAGTTACGGCGGATACAATGAGCAGTTCTTC	CASSYGGYNEQFF	TRBV6-6	NA	TRBJ2-1	NA
TGTGCCAGCAGCTTCAGGGGGCGCGGTGAAAAACTGTTTTTT	CASSFRGRGEKLFF	TRBV7-6	many	TRBJ1-4	TRBD1
TGCGCCAGCAGCCAAGAAGACAGGGCAAATTCACCCCTCCACTTT	CASSQEDRANSPLHF	TRBV4-3	NA	TRBJ1-6	TRBD1
TGTGCCATCAGGGATGGGACAGGGGAGCAGCCCCAGCATTTT	CAIRDGTGEQPQHF	TRBV10-3	NA	TRBJ1-5	TRBD1
TGCAGCGTAGCCGGGACAGGGACCTATGGCTACACCTTC	CSVAGTGTYGYTF	TRBV29-1	many	TRBJ1-2	TRBD1
TGCAGTGCTAGCTATCCGACTAGCGGGGGAAATGAGCAGTTCTTC	CSASYPTSGGNEQFF	TRBV20-1	NA	TRBJ2-1	TRBD2
TGCAGTGCCGACGGACAGGGAAACACTGAAGCTTTCTTT	CSADGQGNTEAFF	TRBV20-1	many	TRBJ1-1	TRBD1
TGCAGTGTTAGGGGCCGTGGGACAGGGGCTGGCGAGCAGTACTTC	CSVRGRGTGAGEQYF	TRBV20-1	NA	TRBJ2-7	TRBD1
TGCAGTGCTAGGCTGGGGGGCGAAGTGTATGAGCAGTTCTTC	CSARLGGEVYEQFF	TRBV20-1	NA	TRBJ2-1	NA